The rows below give T cell receptor beta chains drawn from one sample of a study of Ad26.COV2.S vaccination and SARS-CoV-2 variants. This table comes from immunoSEQ multiplex PCR, and its TCRdb copy is limited to in-frame clones, with some not included. The sample holds 300,000 to 400,000 clones, around 90% seen once. Material: peripheral blood, obtained in a trial of Ad26.COV2.S vaccine versus placebo. These receptors all stem from a person between 18 and 60 years old who received the Ad26.COV2.S COVID-19 vaccine or a placebo. Both conserved end residues are part of each CDR3. A D gene is named only where the DNA matches it firmly. Some rows have no size entry. The others give once, few or many, or a class for an expanded clone.

v_call,j_call,clone_size,d_call,cdr3_nt,cdr3_aa
TRBV27,TRBJ2-2,NA,NA,TGTGCCAGCAGTTTAGTTACAGCCCGGAACACCGGGGAGCTGTTTTTT,CASSLVTARNTGELFF
TRBV7-2,TRBJ1-4,once,NA,TGTGCCAGCAGCTTAGTTGGCAGAACAACTGAAAAACTGTTTTTT,CASSLVGRTTEKLFF
TRBV11-2,TRBJ2-3,NA,NA,TGTGCCAGCAGCTTGCGCGGGTCCTCCACAGATACGCAGTATTTT,CASSLRGSSTDTQYF
TRBV7-9,TRBJ1-1,NA,NA,TGTGCCAGCAGCCCCCCCACGGCTGACACTGAAGCTTTCTTT,CASSPPTADTEAFF
TRBV27,TRBJ2-3,NA,NA,TGTGCCAGCAGTCCGACTATGGTAGGCACAGATACGCAGTATTTT,CASSPTMVGTDTQYF
TRBV18,TRBJ1-1,NA,NA,TGTGCCAGCTCGCCCCAGGGGAAGAACACTGAAGCTTTCTTT,CASSPQGKNTEAFF
TRBV7-9,TRBJ2-2,NA,TRBD2,TGTGCCAGCAGACCGGGACTAGCTATCGGGGAGCTGTTTTTT,CASRPGLAIGELFF
TRBV7-3,TRBJ2-1,NA,TRBD2,TGTGCCAGCAGCTTTGGTGGGCGGGAGGGCTACAATGAGCAGTTCTTC,CASSFGGREGYNEQFF
TRBV27,TRBJ1-2,NA,NA,TGTGCCAGCAGCCTACAGGGATCTCTCCTCTATGGCTACACCTTC,CASSLQGSLLYGYTF
TRBV10-3,TRBJ1-1,once,NA,TGTGCCATCAGTGAGTCGACAGGCCGCACTGAAGCTTTCTTT,CAISESTGRTEAFF
TRBV12-3/TRBV12-4,TRBJ1-5,NA,NA,TGTGCCAGCAGTCTAGGCCCCGTTTGGCCCCAGCATTTT,CASSLGPVWPQHF
TRBV3-1/TRBV3-2,TRBJ1-4,NA,NA,TGTGCCAGCAGCCTCCGGGACCGAAACCCGTTTTTT,CASSLRDRNPFF
TRBV4-1,TRBJ2-1,NA,TRBD2,TGCGCCAGCAGCCAAGGAACTAGCGGGAGCAATGAGCAGTTCTTC,CASSQGTSGSNEQFF
TRBV25-1,TRBJ1-2,NA,TRBD1,TGTGCCAGCATCCCGGGACAGGGGAAGGATGGCTACACCTTC,CASIPGQGKDGYTF
TRBV12-3/TRBV12-4,TRBJ1-5,NA,NA,TGTGCCAGCAGTTTAGCGCCGGGTCAGCCCCAGCATTTT,CASSLAPGQPQHF
TRBV29-1,TRBJ2-3,NA,NA,TGCAGCGTTGTTCCCGGTGGGGGGGCCACGCAGTATTTT,CSVVPGGGATQYF
TRBV2,TRBJ2-3,NA,NA,TGTGCCAGAAGAAAGAGAAAATACACAGATACGCAGTATTTT,CARRKRKYTDTQYF
TRBV5-6,TRBJ2-1,NA,NA,TGTGCCAGCAGAAGCCTCGCGGGCCCTACCTACAATGAGCAGTTCTTC,CASRSLAGPTYNEQFF
TRBV19,TRBJ2-2,NA,NA,TGTGCCAGTAACCCAGCGGCTAACACCGGGGAGCTGTTTTTT,CASNPAANTGELFF
TRBV27,TRBJ1-1,NA,TRBD1,TGTGCCAGCAGAAGGGACAGGTTTGACACTGAAGCTTTCTTT,CASRRDRFDTEAFF
TRBV10-3,TRBJ2-7,NA,NA,TGTGCCATCAGTGCGGGATATTCTTACGAGCAGTACTTC,CAISAGYSYEQYF
TRBV6-6,TRBJ2-6,NA,NA,TGTGCCAGCACCCTTTCGGGGACAGGGGCCAACGTCCTGACTTTC,CASTLSGTGANVLTF
TRBV7-9,TRBJ2-1,NA,NA,TGTGCCAGCAGCTTAACCGCCGCGCCCAGCAACGGGTACAATGAGCAGTTCTTC,CASSLTAAPSNGYNEQFF
TRBV10-3,TRBJ1-2,NA,TRBD1,TGTGCCATCAGTGAGTCTCTCGCAGGGGGATATAACTATGGCTACACCTTC,CAISESLAGGYNYGYTF
TRBV13,TRBJ1-2,NA,NA,TGTGCCAGCAGCTTAGGGGGAGGGATTGATGGCTACACCTTC,CASSLGGGIDGYTF
TRBV6-2/TRBV6-3,TRBJ1-1,NA,NA,TGTGCCAGCAGTTACGGAGATACGGCAGGGGTCCGCGCTTTCTTT,CASSYGDTAGVRAFF